This T cell receptor beta chain was obtained from a study of T cells after yellow fever vaccination. The study, taken as a whole, reports: Abundant bulk-population clonotypes could contaminate the FACS-sorted repertoires.

A remark on this clonotype: No antigen is known for it.

CDR3 length equals 13 residues. Trimming took 5 bases from V and 4 from J, leaving 11 bases between them. Synthesis of TCR cDNA relied on 5'RACE template switching, which attached a universal primer site and UMIs. Using its own MiXCR run on the 5' RACE reads, TCRdb lists one record per CDR3 protein. The sample has 510,000 or so distinct CDR3 sequences, over 15% seen once. This TCR was sampled from a man between 25 and 39 years old who received the YFV17D yellow fever vaccine. The chain joins TRBV12-3 or TRBV12-4 to TRBJ2-5, with no clear D. The specimen comprised PBMCs, sampled 15 days after the yellow fever booster vaccination. CDR3 protein: CASSPAKLETQYF. DNA of the CDR3: TGTGCCAGCAGTCCGGCTAAGTTAGAGACCCAGTACTTC.